The clone carrying this TCR beta chain was counted only a few times. Its matching antigen is unknown. This sample is drawn from a study of cytomegalovirus exposure and HLA in healthy donors. Notes on the study in general: Altogether, 164 TCR beta chains were recorded as cytomegalovirus-associated. Some V segments could not be told apart, so they were left out, TRBV6-2 and TRBV6-3 among them.

60 Vbeta and 13 Jbeta primers were used in PCR. Assay used: immunoSEQ multiplex PCR; TCRdb lists only in-frame clones, some missing. Of 130,000 to 150,000 clones listed, around 79% are singletons. V lost 4 bases to trimming and J lost 6 bases; unmatched junction nucleotides: 5. The CDR3 is 14 amino acids. CDR1 and CDR2 (germline): MNHNS, SASEGT. This receptor was taken from a man aged 35-49 years in good health and CMV-seropositive. Sequenced sample: PBMCs. The J gene is TRBJ1-5, the V gene TRBV6-1; 8 bases agree with TRBD1. CDR3 sequence: CASSGTGQSQPQHF. Here the CDR3 DNA reads TGTGCCAGCAGTGGGACAGGGCAGAGTCAGCCCCAGCATTTT.